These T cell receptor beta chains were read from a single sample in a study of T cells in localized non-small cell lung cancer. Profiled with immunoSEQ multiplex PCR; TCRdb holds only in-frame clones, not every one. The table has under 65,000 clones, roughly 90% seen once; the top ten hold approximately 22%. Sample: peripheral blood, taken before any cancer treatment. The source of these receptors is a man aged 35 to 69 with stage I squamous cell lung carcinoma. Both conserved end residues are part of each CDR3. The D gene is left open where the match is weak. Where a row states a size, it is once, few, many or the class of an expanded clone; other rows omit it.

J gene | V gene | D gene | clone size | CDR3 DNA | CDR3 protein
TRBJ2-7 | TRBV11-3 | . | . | TGTGCCAGCAGCTTATGCTACGAGCAGTACTTC | CASSLCYEQYF
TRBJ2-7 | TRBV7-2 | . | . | TGTGCCAGCAGCTTAACGGGCTTCTACGAGCAGTACTTC | CASSLTGFYEQYF
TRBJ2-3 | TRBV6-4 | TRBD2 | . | TGTGCCAGCAGTGACACTAGCGTGAGCACAGATACGCAGTATTTT | CASSDTSVSTDTQYF
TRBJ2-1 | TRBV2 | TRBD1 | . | TGTGCCAGCAGCCGAGAACGACAGGGGGATGAGCAGTTCTTC | CASSRERQGDEQFF
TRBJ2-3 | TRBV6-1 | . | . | TGTGCCAGCAGGGAAACCTTGGGCCTTGTCTTCACAGATACGCAGTATTTT | CASRETLGLVFTDTQYF
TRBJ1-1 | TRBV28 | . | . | TGTGCCAGCAGTTTATTCCTCGCGGGGGGAGCTTTCTTT | CASSLFLAGGAFF
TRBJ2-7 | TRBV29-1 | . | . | TGCAGCGTCCCCCCAATGCGAAGGGAGCAGTACTTC | CSVPPMRREQYF
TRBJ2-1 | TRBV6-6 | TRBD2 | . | TGTGCCAGCACCCTAGCGGGGGACAATGAGCAGTTCTTC | CASTLAGDNEQFF
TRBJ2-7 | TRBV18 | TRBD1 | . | TGTGCCAGCTCCCCCAGCCGGGACAGGGCGAACGAGCAGTACTTC | CASSPSRDRANEQYF
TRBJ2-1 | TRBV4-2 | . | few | TGTGCCAGCAGCCAGGCTAGGGAAAACAATGAGCAGTTCTTC | CASSQARENNEQFF
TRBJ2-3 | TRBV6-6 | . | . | TGTGCCAGCAGTTTATTAGCGGACACAGATACGCAGTATTTT | CASSLLADTDTQYF
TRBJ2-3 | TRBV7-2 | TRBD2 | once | TGTGCCAGCAGCTTAACAGCGGGGGCCACAGATACGCAGTATTTT | CASSLTAGATDTQYF
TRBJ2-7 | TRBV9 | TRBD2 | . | TGTGCCAGCGGGACTAGCGGGAGTTGGGCCCCCTACGAGCAGTACTTC | CASGTSGSWAPYEQYF
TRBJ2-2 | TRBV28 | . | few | TGTGCCAGCAGTTTGGCCTCAACGAACACCGGGGAGCTGTTTTTT | CASSLASTNTGELFF
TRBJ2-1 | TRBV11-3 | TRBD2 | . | TGTGCCAGCAGCTTAGGACTAGCGGGAGACAATGAGCAGTTCTTC | CASSLGLAGDNEQFF
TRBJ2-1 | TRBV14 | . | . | TGTGCCAGCAGCAGTATGCTAGGTATCTCCTACAATGAGCAGTTCTTC | CASSSMLGISYNEQFF
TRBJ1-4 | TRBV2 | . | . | TGTGCCAGCAGTGAAAGTGTCAGGAGTGCAACTAATGAAAAACTGTTTTTT | CASSESVRSATNEKLFF
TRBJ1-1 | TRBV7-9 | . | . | TGTGCCAGCAGCCTCGGACAGTTTGAAGCTTTCTTT | CASSLGQFEAFF
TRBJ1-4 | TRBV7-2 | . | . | TGTGCCAGCAGCTTAGCGGTGGACAGTGGGGAAAAACTGTTTTTT | CASSLAVDSGEKLFF
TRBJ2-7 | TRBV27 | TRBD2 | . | TGTGCCAGCAGTTTATCTGGACTAGCGGGAGGCTACGAGCAGTACTTC | CASSLSGLAGGYEQYF
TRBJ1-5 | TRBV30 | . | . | TGTGCCTGGAGTGTCCATAGCAATCAGCCCCAGCATTTT | CAWSVHSNQPQHF
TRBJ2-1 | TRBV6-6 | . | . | TGTGCCAGCAGCTTGGACTGGCTAAGCTCCTACAATGAGCAGTTCTTC | CASSLDWLSSYNEQFF
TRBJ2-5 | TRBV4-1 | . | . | TGCGCCAGCAGCCGGGAGAGAGAAGAGACCCAGTACTTC | CASSREREETQYF
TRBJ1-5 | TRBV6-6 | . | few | TGTGCCAGCGGATCCCAGCCCCAGCATTTT | CASGSQPQHF
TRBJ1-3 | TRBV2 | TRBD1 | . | TGTGCCAGCGCCGGGGACAGCTCTGGAAACACCATATATTTT | CASAGDSSGNTIYF
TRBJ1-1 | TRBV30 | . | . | TGTGCCTGGAGTGGACGTTTGAACACTGAAGCTTTCTTT | CAWSGRLNTEAFF
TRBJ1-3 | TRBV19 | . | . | TGTGCCAGTCCTGGCCCGGGACGTGGAAACACCATATATTTT | CASPGPGRGNTIYF
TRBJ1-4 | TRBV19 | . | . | TGTGCCAGTAGTATAGATCTTCAACGTTTAGAGGAAAAACTGTTTTTT | CASSIDLQRLEEKLFF
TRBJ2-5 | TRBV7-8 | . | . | TGTGCCAGCAGCTACTATGAAGAGACCCAGTACTTC | CASSYYEETQYF
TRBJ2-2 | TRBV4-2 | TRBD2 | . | TGTGCCAGCAGCCAAGAAAGAGTTAGCGGGAGCGCCGGGGAGCTGTTTTTT | CASSQERVSGSAGELFF
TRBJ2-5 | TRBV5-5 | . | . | TGTGCCAGCAGCTATAGAAGCTGGGAAGAGACCCAGTACTTC | CASSYRSWEETQYF
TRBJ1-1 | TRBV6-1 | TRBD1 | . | TGTGCCAGCATTTCGACAGGGAGGGTCGGAGCTTTCTTT | CASISTGRVGAFF
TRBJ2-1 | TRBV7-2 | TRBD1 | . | TGTGCCAGCAGCCTAGCCGACAGGGCTGAGCAGTTCTTC | CASSLADRAEQFF
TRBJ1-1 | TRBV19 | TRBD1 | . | TGTGCCAGTAGTATAGAGACAGGGAGGGACACTGAAGCTTTCTTT | CASSIETGRDTEAFF
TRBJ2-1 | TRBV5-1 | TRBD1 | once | TGCGCCAGCAGTCCCAACCTCCCGGGACAGGGGCCGAATGAGCAGTTCTTC | CASSPNLPGQGPNEQFF
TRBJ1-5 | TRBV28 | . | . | TGTGCCAGCAGTTTAAGGACGGATACCAATCAGCCCCAGCATTTT | CASSLRTDTNQPQHF
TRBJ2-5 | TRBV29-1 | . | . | TGCAGCGTTGCGGCCAACCAAGAGACCCAGTACTTC | CSVAANQETQYF
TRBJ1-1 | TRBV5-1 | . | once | TGCGCCAGCAGCTCACAGGGTAGCCTGGGGGACACTGAAGCTTTCTTT | CASSSQGSLGDTEAFF
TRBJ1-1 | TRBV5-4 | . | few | TGTGCCAGCAGCTTGGTCGCAGGGGCGGTGACTGAAGCTTTCTTT | CASSLVAGAVTEAFF
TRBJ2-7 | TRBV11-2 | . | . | TGTGCCAGCAGCTTAGATCTTCCCCTCGCAGGGGACCACGAGCAGTACTTC | CASSLDLPLAGDHEQYF
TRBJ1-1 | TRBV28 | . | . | TGTGCCAGCAGTCCACGTAAGGGAGGTGGGTCTGAAGCTTTCTTT | CASSPRKGGGSEAFF
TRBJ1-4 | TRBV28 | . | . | TGTGCCAGCAGTTCCGGGACCGGGAATGAAAAACTGTTTTTT | CASSSGTGNEKLFF
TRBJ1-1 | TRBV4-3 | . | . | TGCGCCAGCAGCCAAGACTTCATGAACACTGAAGCTTTCTTT | CASSQDFMNTEAFF
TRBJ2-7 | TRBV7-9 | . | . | TGTGCCAGCAGCTTAGAATCGGGAGAGCAGTACTTC | CASSLESGEQYF
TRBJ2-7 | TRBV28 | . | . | TGTGCCAGCACCCAATCCCGAGGGCCGCACGAGCAGTACTTC | CASTQSRGPHEQYF
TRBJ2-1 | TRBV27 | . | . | TGTGCCAGCAGTTTAGCCACATACAATGAGCAGTTCTTC | CASSLATYNEQFF